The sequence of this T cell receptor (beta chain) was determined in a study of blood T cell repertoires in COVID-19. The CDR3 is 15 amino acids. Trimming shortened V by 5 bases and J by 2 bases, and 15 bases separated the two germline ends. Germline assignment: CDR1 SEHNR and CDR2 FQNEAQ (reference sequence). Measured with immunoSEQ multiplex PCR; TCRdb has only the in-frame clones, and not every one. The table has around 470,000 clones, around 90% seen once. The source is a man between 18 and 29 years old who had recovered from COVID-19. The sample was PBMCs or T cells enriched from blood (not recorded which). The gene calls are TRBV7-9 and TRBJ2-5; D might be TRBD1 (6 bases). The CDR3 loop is CASSLPLGGQETQYF. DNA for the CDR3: TGTGCCAGCAGCCTCCCCCTAGGGGGTCAAGAGACCCAGTACTTC.